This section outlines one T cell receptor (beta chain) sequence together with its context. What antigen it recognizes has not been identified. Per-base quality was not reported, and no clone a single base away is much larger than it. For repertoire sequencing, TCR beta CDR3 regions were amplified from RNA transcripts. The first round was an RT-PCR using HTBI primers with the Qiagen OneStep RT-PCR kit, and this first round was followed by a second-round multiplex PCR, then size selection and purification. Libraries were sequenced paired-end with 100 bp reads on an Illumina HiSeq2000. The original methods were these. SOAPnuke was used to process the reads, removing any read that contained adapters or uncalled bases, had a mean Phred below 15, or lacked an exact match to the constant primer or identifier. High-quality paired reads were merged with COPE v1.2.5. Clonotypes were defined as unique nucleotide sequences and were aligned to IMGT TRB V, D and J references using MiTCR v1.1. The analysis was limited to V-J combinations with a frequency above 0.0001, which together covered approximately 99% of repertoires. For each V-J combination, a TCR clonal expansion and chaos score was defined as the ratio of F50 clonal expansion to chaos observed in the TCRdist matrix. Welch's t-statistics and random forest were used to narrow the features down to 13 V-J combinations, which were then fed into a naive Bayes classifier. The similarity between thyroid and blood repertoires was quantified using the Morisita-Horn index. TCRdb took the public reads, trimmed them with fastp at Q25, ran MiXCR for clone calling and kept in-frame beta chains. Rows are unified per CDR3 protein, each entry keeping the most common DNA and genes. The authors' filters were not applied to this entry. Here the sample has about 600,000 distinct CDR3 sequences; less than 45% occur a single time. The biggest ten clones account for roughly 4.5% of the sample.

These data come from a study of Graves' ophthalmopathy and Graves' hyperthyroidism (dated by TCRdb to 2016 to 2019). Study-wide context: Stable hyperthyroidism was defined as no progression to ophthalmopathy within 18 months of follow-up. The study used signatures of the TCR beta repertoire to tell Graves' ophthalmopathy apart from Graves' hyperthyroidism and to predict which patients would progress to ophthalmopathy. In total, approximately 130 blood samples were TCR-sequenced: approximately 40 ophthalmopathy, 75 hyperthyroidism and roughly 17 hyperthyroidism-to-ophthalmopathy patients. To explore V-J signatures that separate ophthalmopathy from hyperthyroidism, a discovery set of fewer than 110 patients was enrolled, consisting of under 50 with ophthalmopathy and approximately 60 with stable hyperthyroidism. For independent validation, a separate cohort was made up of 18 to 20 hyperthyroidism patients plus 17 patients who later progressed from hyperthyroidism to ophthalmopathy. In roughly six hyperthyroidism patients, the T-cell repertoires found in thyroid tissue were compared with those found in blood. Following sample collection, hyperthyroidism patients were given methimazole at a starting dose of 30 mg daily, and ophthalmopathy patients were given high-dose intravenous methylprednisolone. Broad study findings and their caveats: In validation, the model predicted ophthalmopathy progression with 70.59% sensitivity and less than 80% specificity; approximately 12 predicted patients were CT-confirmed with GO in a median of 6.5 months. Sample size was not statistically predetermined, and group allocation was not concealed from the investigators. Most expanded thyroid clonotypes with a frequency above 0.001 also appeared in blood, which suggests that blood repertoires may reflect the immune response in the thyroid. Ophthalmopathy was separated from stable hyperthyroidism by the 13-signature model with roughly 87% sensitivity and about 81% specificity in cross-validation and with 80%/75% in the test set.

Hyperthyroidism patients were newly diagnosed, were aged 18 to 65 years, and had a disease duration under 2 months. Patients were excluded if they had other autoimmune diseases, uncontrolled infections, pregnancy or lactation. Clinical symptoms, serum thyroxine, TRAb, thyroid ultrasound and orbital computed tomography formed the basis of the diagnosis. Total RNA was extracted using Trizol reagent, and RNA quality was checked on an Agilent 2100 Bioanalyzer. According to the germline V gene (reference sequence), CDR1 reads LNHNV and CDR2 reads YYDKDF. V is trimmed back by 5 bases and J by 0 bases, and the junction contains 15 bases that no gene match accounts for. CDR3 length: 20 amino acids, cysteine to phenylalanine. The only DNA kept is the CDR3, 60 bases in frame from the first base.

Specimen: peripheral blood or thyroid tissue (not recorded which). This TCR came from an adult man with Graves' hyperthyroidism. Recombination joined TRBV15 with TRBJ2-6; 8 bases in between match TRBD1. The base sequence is TGTGCCACCAGCTCGGACAGGGCGGAGGGTTACGGCTCTGGGGCCAACGTCCTGACTTTC. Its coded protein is CATSSDRAEGYGSGANVLTF.